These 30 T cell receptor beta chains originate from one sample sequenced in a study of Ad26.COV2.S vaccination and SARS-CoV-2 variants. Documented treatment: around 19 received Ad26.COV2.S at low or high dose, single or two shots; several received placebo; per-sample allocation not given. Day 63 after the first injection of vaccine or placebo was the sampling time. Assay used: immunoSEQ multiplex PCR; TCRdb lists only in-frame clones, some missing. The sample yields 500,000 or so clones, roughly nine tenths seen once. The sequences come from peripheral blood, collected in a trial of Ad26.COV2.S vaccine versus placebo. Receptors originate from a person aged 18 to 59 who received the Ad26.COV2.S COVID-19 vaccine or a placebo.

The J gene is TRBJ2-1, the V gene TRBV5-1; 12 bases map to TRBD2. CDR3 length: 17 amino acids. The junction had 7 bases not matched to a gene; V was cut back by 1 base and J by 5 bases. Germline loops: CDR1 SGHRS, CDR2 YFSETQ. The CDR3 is CASSLPSGGASNNEQFF. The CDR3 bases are TGCGCCAGCAGCTTGCCTAGCGGGGGGGCTTCTAACAATGAGCAGTTCTTC.

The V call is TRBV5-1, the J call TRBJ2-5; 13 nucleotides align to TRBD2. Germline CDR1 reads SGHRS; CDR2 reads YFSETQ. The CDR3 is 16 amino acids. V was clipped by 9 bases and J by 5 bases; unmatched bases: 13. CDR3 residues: CATRLAGGRTGETQYF. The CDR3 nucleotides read TGCGCCACCAGACTAGCGGGAGGCCGTACCGGGGAGACCCAGTACTTC.

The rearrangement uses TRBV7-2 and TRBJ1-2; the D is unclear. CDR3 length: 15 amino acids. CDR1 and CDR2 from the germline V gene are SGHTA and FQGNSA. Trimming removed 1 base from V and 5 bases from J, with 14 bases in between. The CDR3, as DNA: TGTGCCAGCAGCTTAGAACCGGGGTCCGATTATGGCTACACCTTC. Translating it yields CASSLEPGSDYGYTF.

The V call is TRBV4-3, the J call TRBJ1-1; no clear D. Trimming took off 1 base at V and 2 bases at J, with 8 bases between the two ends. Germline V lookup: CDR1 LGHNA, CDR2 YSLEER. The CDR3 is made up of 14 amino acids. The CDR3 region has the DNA TGCGCCAGCAGCCAAGCCCTACGAAACACTGAAGCTTTCTTT. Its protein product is CASSQALRNTEAFF.

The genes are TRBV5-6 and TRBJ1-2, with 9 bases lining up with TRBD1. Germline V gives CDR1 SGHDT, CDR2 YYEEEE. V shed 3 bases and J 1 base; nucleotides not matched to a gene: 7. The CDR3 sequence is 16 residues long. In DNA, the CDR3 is TGTGCCAGCAGCTGGGGGGACAGGGACTTTAACTATGGCTACACCTTC. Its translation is CASSWGDRDFNYGYTF.

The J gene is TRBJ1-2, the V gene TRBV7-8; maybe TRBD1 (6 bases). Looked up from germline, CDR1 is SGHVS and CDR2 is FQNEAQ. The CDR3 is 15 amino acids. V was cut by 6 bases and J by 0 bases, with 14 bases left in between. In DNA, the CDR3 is TGTGCCAGCAGAGAAGGGGGGGGAGCTAACTATGGCTACACCTTC. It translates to CASREGGGANYGYTF.

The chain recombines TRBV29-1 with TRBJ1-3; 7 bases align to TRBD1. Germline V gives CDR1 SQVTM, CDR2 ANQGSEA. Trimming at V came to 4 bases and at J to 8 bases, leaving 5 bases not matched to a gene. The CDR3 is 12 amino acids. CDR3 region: CSVVSQGDTIYF. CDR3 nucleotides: TGCAGCGTTGTGAGTCAGGGGGACACCATATATTTT. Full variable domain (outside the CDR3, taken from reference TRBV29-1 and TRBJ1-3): SAVISQKPSRDICQRGTSLTIQCQVDSQVTMMFWYRQQPGQSLTLIATANQGSEATYESGFVIDKFPISRPNLTFSTLTVSNMSPEDSSIYLCSVVSQGDTIYFGEGSWLTVV.

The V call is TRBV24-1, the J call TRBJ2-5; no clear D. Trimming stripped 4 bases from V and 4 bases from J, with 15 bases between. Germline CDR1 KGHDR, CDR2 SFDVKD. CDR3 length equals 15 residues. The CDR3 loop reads CATSDWTRSGETQYF. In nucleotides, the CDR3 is TGTGCCACCAGTGACTGGACCCGGTCGGGAGAGACCCAGTACTTC.

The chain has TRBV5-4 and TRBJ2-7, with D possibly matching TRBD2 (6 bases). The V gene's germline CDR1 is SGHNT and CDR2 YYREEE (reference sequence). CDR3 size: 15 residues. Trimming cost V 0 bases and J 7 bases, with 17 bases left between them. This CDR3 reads CASSLEPRREEEQYF. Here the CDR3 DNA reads TGTGCCAGCAGCTTGGAACCGCGGCGGGAAGAGGAGCAGTACTTC. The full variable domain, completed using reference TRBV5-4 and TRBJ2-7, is ETGVTQSPTHLIKTRGQQVTLRCSSQSGHNTVSWYQQALGQGPQFIFQYYREEENGRGNFPPRFSGLQFPNYSSELNVNALELDDSALYLCASSLEPRREEEQYFGPGTRLTVT.

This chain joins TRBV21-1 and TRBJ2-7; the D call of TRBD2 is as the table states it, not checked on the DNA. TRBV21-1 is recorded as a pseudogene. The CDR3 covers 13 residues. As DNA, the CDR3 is TGTGCCAGCAGACGGTTTGTGGCCTACGAGCAGTACGTC. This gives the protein CASRRFVAYEQYV.

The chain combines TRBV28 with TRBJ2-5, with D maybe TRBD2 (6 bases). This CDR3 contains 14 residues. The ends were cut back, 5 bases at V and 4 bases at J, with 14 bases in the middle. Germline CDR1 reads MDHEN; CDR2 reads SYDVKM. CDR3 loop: CASSRAGGVETQYF. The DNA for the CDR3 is TGTGCCAGCAGTCGGGCCGGCGGGGTAGAGACCCAGTACTTC.

Here the CDR3 reads CASSFTGQGDTIYF. The CDR3 nucleotides are TGTGCCAGCAGCTTCACCGGACAGGGGGACACCATATATTTT. The chain is built from TRBV7-3 and TRBJ1-3, with TRBD1 matching over 10 bases. This CDR3 region has 14 residues. V trimming: 3 bases; J trimming: 8 bases; junction bases outside the gene matches: 4. Germline V gene data show CDR1 as SGHTA and CDR2 as FQGTGA.

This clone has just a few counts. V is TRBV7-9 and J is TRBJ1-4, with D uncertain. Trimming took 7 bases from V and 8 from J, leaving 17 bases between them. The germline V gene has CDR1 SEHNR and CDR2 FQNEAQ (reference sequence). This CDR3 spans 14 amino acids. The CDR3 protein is CASTPLAQAEKLFF. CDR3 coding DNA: TGTGCCAGCACCCCCTTGGCTCAGGCGGAAAAACTGTTTTTT.

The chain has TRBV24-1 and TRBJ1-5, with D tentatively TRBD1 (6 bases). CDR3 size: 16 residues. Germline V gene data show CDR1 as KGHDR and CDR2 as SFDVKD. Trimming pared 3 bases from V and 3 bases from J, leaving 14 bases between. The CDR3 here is CATSDAPRGVNQPQHF. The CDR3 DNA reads TGTGCCACCAGTGATGCCCCGAGGGGGGTCAATCAGCCCCAGCATTTT.

CDR3 DNA sequence: TGTGCCTGGAGCTTCGGACTAGCGGGGGCCACCGGGGAGCTGTTTTTT. Encoded protein: CAWSFGLAGATGELFF. J is TRBJ2-2 and V is TRBV30; TRBD2 matches at 13 bases. V lost 3 bases to trimming and J lost 4 bases; unmatched junction nucleotides: 5. The germline V gene has CDR1 GTSNPN and CDR2 SVGIG (reference sequence). CDR3 length equals 16 residues.

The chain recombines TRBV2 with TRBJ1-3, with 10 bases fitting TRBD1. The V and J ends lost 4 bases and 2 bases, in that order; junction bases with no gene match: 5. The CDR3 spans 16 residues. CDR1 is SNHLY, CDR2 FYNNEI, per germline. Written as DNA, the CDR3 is TGTGCCAGCAGTGGGGGACAGGGGTTACCTGGAAACACCATATATTTT. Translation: CASSGGQGLPGNTIYF.

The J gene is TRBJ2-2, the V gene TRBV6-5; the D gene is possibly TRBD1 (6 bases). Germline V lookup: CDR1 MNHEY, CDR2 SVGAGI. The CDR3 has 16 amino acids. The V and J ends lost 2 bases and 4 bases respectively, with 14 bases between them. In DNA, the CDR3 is TGTGCCAGCAGTTACGTGCAGGGGCAGAGCACCGGGGAGCTGTTTTTT. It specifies CASSYVQGQSTGELFF.

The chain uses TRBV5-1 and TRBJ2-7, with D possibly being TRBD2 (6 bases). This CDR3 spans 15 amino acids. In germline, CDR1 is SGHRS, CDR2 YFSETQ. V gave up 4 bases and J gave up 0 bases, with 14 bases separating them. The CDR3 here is CASSPDYLSSYEQYF. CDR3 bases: TGCGCCAGCAGCCCGGACTATCTGAGCTCCTACGAGCAGTACTTC.

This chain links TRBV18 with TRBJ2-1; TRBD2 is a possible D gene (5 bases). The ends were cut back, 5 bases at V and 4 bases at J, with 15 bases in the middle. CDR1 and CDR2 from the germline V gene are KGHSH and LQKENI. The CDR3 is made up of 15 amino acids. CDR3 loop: CASSTSGPEYNEQFF. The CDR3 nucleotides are TGTGCCAGCTCAACCAGCGGTCCTGAGTACAATGAGCAGTTCTTC.

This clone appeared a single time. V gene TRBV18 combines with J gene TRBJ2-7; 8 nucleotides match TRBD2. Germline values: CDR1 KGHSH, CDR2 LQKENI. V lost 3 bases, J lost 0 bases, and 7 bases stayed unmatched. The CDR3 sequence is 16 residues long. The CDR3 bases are TGTGCCAGCTCACCGCTAGCGGGCGATAGCTCCTACGAGCAGTACTTC. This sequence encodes CASSPLAGDSSYEQYF.

The CDR3 reads CASSPRTSANEQFF. The CDR3 bases are TGTGCCAGCAGCCCGCGGACTAGCGCCAATGAGCAGTTCTTC. V and J are TRBV7-2 and TRBJ2-1; 9 positions agree with TRBD2. The CDR3 covers 14 residues. The germline V gene has CDR1 SGHTA and CDR2 FQGNSA. V lost 5 bases to trimming and J lost 6 bases; unmatched junction nucleotides: 5.

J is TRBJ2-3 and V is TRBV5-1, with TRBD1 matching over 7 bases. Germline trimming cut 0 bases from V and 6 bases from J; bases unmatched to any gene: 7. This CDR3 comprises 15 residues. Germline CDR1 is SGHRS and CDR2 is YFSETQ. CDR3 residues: CASSLGQGVSDTQYF. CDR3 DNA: TGCGCCAGCAGCTTGGGACAGGGAGTGAGTGATACGCAGTATTTT.

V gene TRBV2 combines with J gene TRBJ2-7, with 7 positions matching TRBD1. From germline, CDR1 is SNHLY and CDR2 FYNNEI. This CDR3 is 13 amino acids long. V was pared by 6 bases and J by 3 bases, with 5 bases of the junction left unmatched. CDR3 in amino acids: CASSAGTVYEQYF. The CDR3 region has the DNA TGTGCCAGCAGCGCCGGGACAGTCTACGAGCAGTACTTC.

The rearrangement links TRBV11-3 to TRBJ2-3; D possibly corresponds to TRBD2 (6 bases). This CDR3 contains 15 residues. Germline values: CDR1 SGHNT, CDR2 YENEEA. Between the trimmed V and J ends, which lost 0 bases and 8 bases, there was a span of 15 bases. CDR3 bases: TGTGCCAGCAGCTTAGATCGAGTAGGAGGGAGTACGCAGTATTTT. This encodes CASSLDRVGGSTQYF.

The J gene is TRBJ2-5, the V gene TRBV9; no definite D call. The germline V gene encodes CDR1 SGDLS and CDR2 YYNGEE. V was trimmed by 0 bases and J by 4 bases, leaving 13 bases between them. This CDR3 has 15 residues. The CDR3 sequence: CASSVDPLRAETQYF. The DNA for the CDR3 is TGTGCCAGCAGCGTAGACCCCCTCCGAGCAGAGACCCAGTACTTC. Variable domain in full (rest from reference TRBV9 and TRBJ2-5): DSGVTQTPKHLITATGQRVTLRCSPRSGDLSVYWYQQSLDQGLQFLIQYYNGEERAKGNILERFSAQQFPDLHSELNLSSLELGDSALYFCASSVDPLRAETQYFGPGTRLLVL.

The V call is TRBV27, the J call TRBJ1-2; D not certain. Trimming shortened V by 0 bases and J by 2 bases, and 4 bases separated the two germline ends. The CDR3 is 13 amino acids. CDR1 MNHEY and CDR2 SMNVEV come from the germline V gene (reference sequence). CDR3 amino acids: CASSLSGNYGYTF. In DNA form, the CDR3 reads TGTGCCAGCAGTTTATCAGGCAACTATGGCTACACCTTC.

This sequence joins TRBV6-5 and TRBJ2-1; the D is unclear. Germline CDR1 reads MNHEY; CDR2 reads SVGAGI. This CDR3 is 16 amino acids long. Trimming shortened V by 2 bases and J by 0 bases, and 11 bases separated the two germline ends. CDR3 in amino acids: CASSYQPTSSYNEQFF. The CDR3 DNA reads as TGTGCCAGCAGTTACCAACCCACGAGCTCCTACAATGAGCAGTTCTTC.

CDR3 amino acids: CASSYTASSYNEQFF. The CDR3 region has the DNA TGTGCCAGCAGTTATACGGCTAGCTCCTACAATGAGCAGTTCTTC. The chain carries TRBV6-2 or TRBV6-3 and TRBJ2-1, with no clear D. V was shortened by 3 bases and J by 0 bases, with 9 bases between the two germline ends. CDR1 is MNHEY and CDR2 is SVGEGT in the germline V gene. CDR3 length: 15 residues.

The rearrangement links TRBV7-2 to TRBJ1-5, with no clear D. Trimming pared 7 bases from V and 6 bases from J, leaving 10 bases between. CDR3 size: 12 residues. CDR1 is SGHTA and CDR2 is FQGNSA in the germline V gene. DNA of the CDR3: TGTGCCAGCACCCTTTTTGGTCAGCCCCAGCATTTT. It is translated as CASTLFGQPQHF.

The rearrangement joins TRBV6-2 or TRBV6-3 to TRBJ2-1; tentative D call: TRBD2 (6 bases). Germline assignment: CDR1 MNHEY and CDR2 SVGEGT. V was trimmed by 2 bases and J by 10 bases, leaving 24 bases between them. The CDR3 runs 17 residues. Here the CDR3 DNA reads TGTGCCAGCAGTTACCGATCCTGGAGAAACGGGGGTGGCGAGCAGTTCTTC. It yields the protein CASSYRSWRNGGGEQFF.